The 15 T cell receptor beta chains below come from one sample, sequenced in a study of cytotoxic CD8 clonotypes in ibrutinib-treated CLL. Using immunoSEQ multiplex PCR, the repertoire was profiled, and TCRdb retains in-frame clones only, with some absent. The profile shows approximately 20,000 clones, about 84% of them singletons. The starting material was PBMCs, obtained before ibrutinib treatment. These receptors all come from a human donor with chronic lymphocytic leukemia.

CDR3 region: CASSYSSNQPQHF. As DNA, the CDR3 is TGTGCCAGCAGTTATTCTAGCAATCAGCCCCAGCATTTT. The J gene is TRBJ1-5, the V gene TRBV27; no firm D call. With 4 bases removed from V and 0 bases from J, the gap between germline ends came to 4 bases. CDR1 is MNHEY, CDR2 SMNVEV, per germline (reference sequence). This CDR3 has 13 residues.

DNA for the CDR3: TGCGCCAGCAGCCGGACACGGGACAGCGTGGCACAGCCCCAGCATTTT. It translates to CASSRTRDSVAQPQHF. This chain uses TRBV4-1 with TRBJ1-5, with 7 bases lining up with TRBD1. The CDR3 covers 16 residues. V dropped 4 bases and J dropped 7; count of bases not matched to a gene: 13. The germline V gene has CDR1 MGHRA and CDR2 YSYEKL.

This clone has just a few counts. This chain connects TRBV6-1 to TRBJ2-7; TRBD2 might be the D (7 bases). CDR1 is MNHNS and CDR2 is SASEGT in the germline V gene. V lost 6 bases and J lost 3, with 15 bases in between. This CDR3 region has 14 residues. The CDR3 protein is CASRRGGRGYEQYF. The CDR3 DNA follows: TGTGCCAGCAGGAGGGGGGGTCGAGGCTACGAGCAGTACTTC.

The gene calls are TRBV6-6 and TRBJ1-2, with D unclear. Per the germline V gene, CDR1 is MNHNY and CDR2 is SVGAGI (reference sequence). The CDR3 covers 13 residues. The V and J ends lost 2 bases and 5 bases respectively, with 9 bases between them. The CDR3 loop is CASSYEGSYGYTF. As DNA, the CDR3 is TGTGCCAGCAGTTACGAGGGCAGTTATGGCTACACCTTC.

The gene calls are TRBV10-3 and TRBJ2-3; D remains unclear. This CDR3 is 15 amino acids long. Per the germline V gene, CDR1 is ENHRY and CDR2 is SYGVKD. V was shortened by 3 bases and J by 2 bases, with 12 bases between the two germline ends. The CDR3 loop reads CAISDDGRPTDTQYF. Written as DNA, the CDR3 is TGTGCCATCAGTGATGATGGGCGTCCCACAGATACGCAGTATTTT.

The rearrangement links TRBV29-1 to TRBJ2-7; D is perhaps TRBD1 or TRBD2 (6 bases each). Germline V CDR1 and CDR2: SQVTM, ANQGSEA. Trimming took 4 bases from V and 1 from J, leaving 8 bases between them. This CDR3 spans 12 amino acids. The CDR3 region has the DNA TGCAGCGTTGGGGGGGCATCCTACGAGCAGTACTTC. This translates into CSVGGASYEQYF.

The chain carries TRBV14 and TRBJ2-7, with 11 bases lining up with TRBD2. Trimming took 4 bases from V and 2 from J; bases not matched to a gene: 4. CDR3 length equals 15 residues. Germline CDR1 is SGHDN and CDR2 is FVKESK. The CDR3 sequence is CASSLALAGAYEQYF. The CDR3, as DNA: TGTGCCAGCAGCCTAGCACTAGCGGGGGCCTACGAGCAGTACTTC. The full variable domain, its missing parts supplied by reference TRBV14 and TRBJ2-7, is EAGVTQFPSHSVIEKGQTVTLRCDPISGHDNLYWYRRVMGKEIKFLLHFVKESKQDESGMPNNRFLAERTGGTYSTLKVQPAELEDSGVYFCASSLALAGAYEQYFGPGTRLTVT.

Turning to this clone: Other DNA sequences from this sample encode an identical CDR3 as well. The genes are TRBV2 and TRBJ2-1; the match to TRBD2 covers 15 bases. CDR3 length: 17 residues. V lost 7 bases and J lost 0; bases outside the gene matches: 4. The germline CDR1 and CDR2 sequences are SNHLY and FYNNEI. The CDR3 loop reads CASIGLAGGRSYNEQFF. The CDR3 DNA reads TGTGCCAGCATTGGACTAGCGGGGGGGCGCTCCTACAATGAGCAGTTCTTC.

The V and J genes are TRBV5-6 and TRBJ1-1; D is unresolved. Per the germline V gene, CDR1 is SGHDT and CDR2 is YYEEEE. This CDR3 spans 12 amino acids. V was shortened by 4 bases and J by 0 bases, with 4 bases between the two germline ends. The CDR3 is CASSRMNTEAFF. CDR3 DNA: TGTGCCAGCAGCCGCATGAACACTGAAGCTTTCTTT.

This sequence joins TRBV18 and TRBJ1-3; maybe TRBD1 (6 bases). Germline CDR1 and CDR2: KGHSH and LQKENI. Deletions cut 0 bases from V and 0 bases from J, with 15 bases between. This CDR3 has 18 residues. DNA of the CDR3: TGTGCCAGCTCACCACCATATGAGGACAGCGACTCTGGAAACACCATATATTTT. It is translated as CASSPPYEDSDSGNTIYF.

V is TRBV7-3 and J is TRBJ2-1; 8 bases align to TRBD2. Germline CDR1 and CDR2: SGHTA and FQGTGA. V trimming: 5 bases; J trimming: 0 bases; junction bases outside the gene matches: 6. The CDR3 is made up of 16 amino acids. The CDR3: CASSLYSGVSYNEQFF. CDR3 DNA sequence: TGTGCCAGCAGCCTCTATAGCGGGGTCTCCTACAATGAGCAGTTCTTC.

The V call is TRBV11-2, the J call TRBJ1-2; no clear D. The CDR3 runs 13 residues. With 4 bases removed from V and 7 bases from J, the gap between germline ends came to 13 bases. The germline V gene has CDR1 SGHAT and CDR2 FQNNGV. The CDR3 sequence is CASSSDFGVGYTF. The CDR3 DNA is TGTGCCAGCAGCTCCGACTTTGGGGTTGGCTACACCTTC.

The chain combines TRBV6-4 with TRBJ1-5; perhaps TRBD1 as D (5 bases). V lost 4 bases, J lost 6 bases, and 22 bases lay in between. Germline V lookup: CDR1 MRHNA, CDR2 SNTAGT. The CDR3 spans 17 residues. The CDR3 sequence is CASSGSSDSPFGQPQHF. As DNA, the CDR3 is TGTGCCAGCAGTGGGAGTAGTGACAGCCCTTTCGGTCAGCCCCAGCATTTT.

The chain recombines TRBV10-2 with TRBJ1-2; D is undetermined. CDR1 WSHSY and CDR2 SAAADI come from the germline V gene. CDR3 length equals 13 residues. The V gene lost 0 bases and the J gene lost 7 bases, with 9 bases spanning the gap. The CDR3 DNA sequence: TGCGCCAGCAGTGAGTCCGACGATCGTGGCTACACCTTC. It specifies CASSESDDRGYTF.

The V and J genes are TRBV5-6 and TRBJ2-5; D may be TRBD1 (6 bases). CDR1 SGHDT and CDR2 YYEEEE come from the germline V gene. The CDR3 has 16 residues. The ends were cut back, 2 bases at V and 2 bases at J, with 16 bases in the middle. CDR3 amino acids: CASSFSSGTGQETQYF. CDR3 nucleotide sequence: TGTGCCAGCAGCTTCTCCAGCGGAACAGGGCAAGAGACCCAGTACTTC.